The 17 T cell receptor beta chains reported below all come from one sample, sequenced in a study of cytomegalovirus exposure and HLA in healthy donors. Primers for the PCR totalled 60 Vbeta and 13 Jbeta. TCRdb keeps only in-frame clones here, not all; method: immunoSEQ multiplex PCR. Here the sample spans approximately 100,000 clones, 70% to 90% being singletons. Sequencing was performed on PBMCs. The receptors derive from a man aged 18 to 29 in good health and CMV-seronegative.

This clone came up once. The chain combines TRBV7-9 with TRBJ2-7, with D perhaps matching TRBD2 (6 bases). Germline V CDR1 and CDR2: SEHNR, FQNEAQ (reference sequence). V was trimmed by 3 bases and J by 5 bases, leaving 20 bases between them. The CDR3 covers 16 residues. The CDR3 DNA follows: TGTGCCAGCAGCTTCGGGGGAAGGCCTGGGTCCCACGAGCAGTACTTC. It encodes CASSFGGRPGSHEQYF.

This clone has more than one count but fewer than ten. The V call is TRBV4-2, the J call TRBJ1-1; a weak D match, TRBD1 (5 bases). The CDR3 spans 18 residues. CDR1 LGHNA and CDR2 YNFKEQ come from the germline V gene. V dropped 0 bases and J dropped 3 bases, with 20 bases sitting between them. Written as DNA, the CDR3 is TGTGCCAGCAGCCAAGATCTTCTTTGGATTGGGGGGTACACTGAAGCTTTCTTT. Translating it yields CASSQDLLWIGGYTEAFF.

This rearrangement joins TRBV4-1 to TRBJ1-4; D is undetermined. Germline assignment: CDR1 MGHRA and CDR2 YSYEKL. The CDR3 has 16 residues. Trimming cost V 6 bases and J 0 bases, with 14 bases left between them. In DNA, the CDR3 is TGCGCCAGCAGGCCAAGTACGGTTGCAACTAATGAAAAACTGTTTTTT. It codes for CASRPSTVATNEKLFF.

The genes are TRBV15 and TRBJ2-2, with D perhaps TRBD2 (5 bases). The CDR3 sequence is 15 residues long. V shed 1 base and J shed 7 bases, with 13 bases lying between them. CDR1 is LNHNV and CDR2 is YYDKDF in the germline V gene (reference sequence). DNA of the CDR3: TGTGCCACCAGCAGAGCGGGGTGGATCGGCGGGGAGCTGTTTTTT. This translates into CATSRAGWIGGELFF. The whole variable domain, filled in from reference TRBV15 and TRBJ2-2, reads DAMVIQNPRYQVTQFGKPVTLSCSQTLNHNVMYWYQQKSSQAPKLLFHYYDKDFNNEADTPDNFQSRRPNTSFCFLDIRSPGLGDTAMYLCATSRAGWIGGELFFGEGSRLTVL.

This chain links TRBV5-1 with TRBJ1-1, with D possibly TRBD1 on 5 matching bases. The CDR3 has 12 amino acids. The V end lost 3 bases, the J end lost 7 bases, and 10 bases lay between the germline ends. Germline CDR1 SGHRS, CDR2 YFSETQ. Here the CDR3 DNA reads TGCGCCAGCAGCTCGGGGGGGAGTGAAGCTTTCTTT. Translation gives CASSSGGSEAFF.

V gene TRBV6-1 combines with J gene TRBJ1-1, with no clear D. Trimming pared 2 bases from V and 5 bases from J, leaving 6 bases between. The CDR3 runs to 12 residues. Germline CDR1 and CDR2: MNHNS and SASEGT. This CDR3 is CASSEQVTEAFF. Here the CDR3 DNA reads TGTGCCAGCAGTGAACAGGTTACTGAAGCTTTCTTT.

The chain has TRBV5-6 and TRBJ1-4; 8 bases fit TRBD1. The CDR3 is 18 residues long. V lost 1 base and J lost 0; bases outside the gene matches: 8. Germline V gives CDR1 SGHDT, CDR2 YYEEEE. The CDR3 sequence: CASSLWGTGLATNEKLFF. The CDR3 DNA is TGTGCCAGCAGCTTGTGGGGGACAGGACTTGCAACTAATGAAAAACTGTTTTTT.

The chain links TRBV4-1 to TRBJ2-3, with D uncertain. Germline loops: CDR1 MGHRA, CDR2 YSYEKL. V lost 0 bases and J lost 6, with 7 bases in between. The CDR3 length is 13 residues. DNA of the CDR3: TGCGCCAGCAGCCAAGAAAGGAGCGATACGCAGTATTTT. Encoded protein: CASSQERSDTQYF.

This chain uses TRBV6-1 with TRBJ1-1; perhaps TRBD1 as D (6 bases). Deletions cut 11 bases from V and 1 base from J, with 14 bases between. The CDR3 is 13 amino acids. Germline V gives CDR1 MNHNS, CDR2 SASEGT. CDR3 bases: TGTGCCTCGAACTTGGACAGGAACACTGAAGCTTTCTTT. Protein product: CASNLDRNTEAFF.

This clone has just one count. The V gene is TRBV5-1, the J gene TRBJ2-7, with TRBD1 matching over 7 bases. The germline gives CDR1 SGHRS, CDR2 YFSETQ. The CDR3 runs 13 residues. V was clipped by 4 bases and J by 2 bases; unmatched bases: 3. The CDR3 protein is CASSLDRAYEQYF. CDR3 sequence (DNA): TGCGCCAGCAGCCTTGACAGGGCCTACGAGCAGTACTTC.

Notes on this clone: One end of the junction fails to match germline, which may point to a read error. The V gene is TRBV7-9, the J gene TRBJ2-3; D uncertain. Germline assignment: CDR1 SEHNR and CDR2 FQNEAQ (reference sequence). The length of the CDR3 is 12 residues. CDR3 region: CSSSLDADTQYF. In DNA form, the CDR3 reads TGTTCCAGCAGCTTAGACGCGGATACGCAGTATTTT.

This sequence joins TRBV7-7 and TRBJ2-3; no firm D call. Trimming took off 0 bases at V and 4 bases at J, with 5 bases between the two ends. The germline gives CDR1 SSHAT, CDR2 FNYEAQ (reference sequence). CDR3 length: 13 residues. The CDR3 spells CASSLAWPDTQYF. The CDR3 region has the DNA TGTGCCAGCAGCTTAGCCTGGCCAGATACGCAGTATTTT.

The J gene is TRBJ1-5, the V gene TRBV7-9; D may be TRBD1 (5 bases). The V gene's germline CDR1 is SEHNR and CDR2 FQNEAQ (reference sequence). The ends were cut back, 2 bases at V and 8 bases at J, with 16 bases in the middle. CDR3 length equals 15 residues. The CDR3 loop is CASSLMSPPGEPQHF. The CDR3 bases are TGTGCCAGCAGCTTAATGTCCCCTCCGGGGGAGCCCCAGCATTTT.

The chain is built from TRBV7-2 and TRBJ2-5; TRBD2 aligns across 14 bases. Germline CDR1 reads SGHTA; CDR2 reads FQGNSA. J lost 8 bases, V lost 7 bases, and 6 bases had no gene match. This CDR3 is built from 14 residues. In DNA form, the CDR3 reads TGTGCCAGCAACTTGGGACTAGCGGGGGAAACCCAGTACTTC. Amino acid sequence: CASNLGLAGETQYF.

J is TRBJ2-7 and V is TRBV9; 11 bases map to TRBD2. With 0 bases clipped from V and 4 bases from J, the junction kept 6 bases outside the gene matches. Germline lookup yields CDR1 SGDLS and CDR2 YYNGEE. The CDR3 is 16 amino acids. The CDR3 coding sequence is TGTGCCAGCAGCGTAGGCCCCATAGCGGGGGGGTACGAGCAGTACTTC. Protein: CASSVGPIAGGYEQYF.

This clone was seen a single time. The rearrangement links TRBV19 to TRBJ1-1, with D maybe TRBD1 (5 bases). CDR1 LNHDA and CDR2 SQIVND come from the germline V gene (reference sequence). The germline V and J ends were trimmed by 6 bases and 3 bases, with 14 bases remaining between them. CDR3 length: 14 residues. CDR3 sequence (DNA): TGTGCCAGTAGACTCTTGGGGGGGGACACTGAAGCTTTCTTT. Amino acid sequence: CASRLLGGDTEAFF.

The CDR3 DNA is TGTGCCAGCCACATGGGGGGTGTAGCTGAAGCTTTCTTT. Residues: CASHMGGVAEAFF. V is TRBV2 and J is TRBJ1-1; TRBD1 might be the D (5 bases). Per germline, CDR1 SNHLY and CDR2 FYNNEI. V was shortened by 8 bases and J by 6 bases, with 16 bases between the two germline ends. The CDR3 is 13 residues long.